This T cell receptor beta chain stems from a study of blood T cells in healthy people across ages (dated by TCRdb to 2013 to 2016). For context, the study as a whole: Template switching captured roughly one uniquely barcoded TCR beta cDNA molecule per two T cells in model experiments. The donors were split into four age groups: young (average about 16 years), middle-aged (more than 35), aged (over 55) and long-lived (roughly 80). To avoid experimental bias, donors of different ages were distributed randomly across sequencing lanes. Two additional independent replicas of 1 million unique cDNA reads from the same blood draw were analyzed for two donors (one aged 18 to 30 and one aged 80 or older). Using deep sequencing normalized with unique cDNA molecular identifiers, the study measured how TCR beta repertoire diversity changes with age. Summary of the overall study and its limitations: There was a strong correlation between observed TCR beta diversity and the percentage of naive T cells measured by flow cytometry. Estimates of total diversity based on one million sequenced T cells were regarded as lower bounds and as underestimates. Conclusive comparison of naive and antigen-experienced compartments was prevented by the profiling of bulk unsorted PBMCs. Donor CMV infection status was unknown, potentially confounding age-related changes in expanded clonotypes. Compared with the aged group, the long-lived group had more naive CD4+ T cells, fewer expanded clones and increased TCR diversity, a pattern suggesting age selection. Observed TCR beta diversity per million T cells fell roughly linearly with age, and a significant reduction was already apparent by age about 43.

Donors were approximately 42 systemically healthy Caucasian individuals from Russia aged about 6 to 100 years. Each donor gave approximately 9.4 milliliters of peripheral blood, drawn into EDTA-treated Vacutainer tubes. Ficoll-Paque density-gradient centrifugation was used to isolate PBMCs, with at least 6 million obtained per sample. Trizol reagent was used to extract total RNA from the PBMCs, yielding at least 6 micrograms per sample. The percentages of naive CD45RAhigh/CD27high T cells were determined by flow cytometry on a PBMC aliquot from every donor. This clonotype was counted only a few times. Its antigen is currently not known. The sample holds no much larger clone one base away, and base qualities are not on file. Libraries were constructed by 5' RACE. Sequencing was carried out with an Illumina HiSeq 2500. A second about 7 to 11 cycle PCR used a sample-barcoded 5' primer and a J-beta primer mix. A unique molecular identifier was introduced onto each TCR beta cDNA molecule by a template-switch 5' adaptor carrying 12 random nucleotides. Each sample yielded at least 3 million CDR3-containing paired-end reads. All of the RNA was converted into first-strand cDNA using the Mint cDNA synthesis kit, with a TRBC-specific oligonucleotide serving as the primer. All cDNA was treated with uracil-DNA glycosylase and then went through a first 18-cycle PCR with the universal primers M1SS and BC2_uni_R. In the paper's pipeline: Normalization of each sample was performed by random selection of 1 million high-quality reads, each carrying a distinct molecular identifier. Instead of being binned into consensus sequences, reads that shared molecular identifiers were thrown out. MiTCR, with a Q25 quality threshold and the strictest error-elimination algorithm, was used for CDR3 identification, clonotype clustering and error correction. A nonparametric unseen species model with Euler transformation was used to estimate a lower bound on total TCR beta diversity. TCRdb's own reprocessing of the public reads used fastp at Q25 and MiXCR and kept productive beta chains. Rows matching on CDR3 protein sequence are summarized as one entry with the most common DNA and genes. TCRdb's processing, not the authors' own work, is the source of the V and J calls. A total of some 1.4 million distinct CDR3 sequences appear in this sample, around 42% of them only once. The ten largest make up 7.9% of the sample.

Source material: blood. This TCR derives from a young woman in good health.

The DNA sequence reads TGTGCCAGTCGACTGGGTGGGGGAACCTACGAGCAGTACTTC. Translated, this is CASRLGGGTYEQYF. In this chain, TRBV19 is recombined with TRBJ2-7; the D call could be TRBD1 or TRBD2, with each sharing 5 bases. The germline V gene (reference sequence) provides CDR1 LNHDA and CDR2 SQIVND. V is pared back by 8 bases and J by 2 bases, with 16 bases lying between the germline termini. The CDR3 runs 14 amino acids, cysteine and phenylalanine included. The CDR3 DNA has 42 bases and is translated from base 1.